Shown below are 31 T cell receptor beta chains from a single sample sequenced in a study of shared clonotypes between healthy human individuals. TCRdb's copy holds only in-frame clones and misses some; the assay was immunoSEQ multiplex PCR. The table lists some 2,000,000 clones, 95% of them singletons. The sample taken for sequencing was naive CD4+ T cells sorted from blood. Sample subset: CD45RA+ positively selected. The receptor source for this set is a man in his late teens or twenties in good health.

This clone was picked up one time. This rearrangement joins TRBV5-1 to TRBJ2-5, with TRBD1 matching 8 bases. Germline CDR1 SGHRS, CDR2 YFSETQ. Losses at the gene ends were 0 bases for V and 1 base for J; bases not matched to a gene: 8. The CDR3 covers 17 residues. CDR3 nucleotide sequence: TGCGCCAGCAGCTTGGACAGGGGGGTAAGGGGCCAAGAGACCCAGTACTTC. Encoded protein: CASSLDRGVRGQETQYF.

This rearrangement joins TRBV14 to TRBJ1-1; 8 bases fit TRBD1. V was clipped by 4 bases and J by 1 base; unmatched bases: 5. CDR1 is SGHDN, CDR2 FVKESK, per germline. This CDR3 has 15 amino acids. The CDR3 is CASSPRQGKNTEAFF. CDR3 in DNA: TGTGCCAGCAGCCCACGACAGGGGAAGAACACTGAAGCTTTCTTT.

This clone was picked up one time. The V call is TRBV28, the J call TRBJ1-2, with 9 bases aligning to TRBD1. J lost 7 bases, V lost 5 bases, and 5 bases had no gene match. The length of the CDR3 is 13 residues. The germline V gene has CDR1 MDHEN and CDR2 SYDVKM. The CDR3 protein is CASSRQGVSGYTF. CDR3 nucleotide sequence: TGTGCCAGCAGTCGACAGGGGGTGAGTGGCTACACCTTC.

The DNA of the CDR3 is TGTGCCAGCTCACCACCAGTTAGCTCCTATAATTCACCCCTCCACTTT. Translating gives CASSPPVSSYNSPLHF. The chain couples TRBV18 to TRBJ1-6; D is undetermined. This CDR3 is built from 16 residues. V lost 0 bases to trimming and J lost 0 bases, with 6 bases between them. Germline-derived CDR1 and CDR2 are KGHSH and LQKENI.

The V gene is TRBV4-2, the J gene TRBJ2-3; unclear D gene. CDR1 is LGHNA and CDR2 is YNFKEQ in the germline V gene. Trimming shortened V by 0 bases and J by 0 bases, and 7 bases separated the two germline ends. The CDR3 runs 15 residues. CDR3 coding DNA: TGTGCCAGCAGCCAAGAGACGGCTAGCACAGATACGCAGTATTTT. Translation gives CASSQETASTDTQYF.

The chain carries TRBV5-8 and TRBJ2-1; TRBD1 is a possible D gene (5 bases). The germline V and J ends were trimmed by 3 bases and 5 bases, with 9 bases remaining between them. Germline values: CDR1 SGHTS, CDR2 YDEGEE. The CDR3 loop spans 13 amino acids. CDR3 residues: CASSSTENNEQFF. The CDR3 bases are TGTGCCAGCAGCTCGACAGAAAACAATGAGCAGTTCTTC.

The CDR3 sequence: CASSLEGITEAFF. For the CDR3, the DNA is TGTGCCAGCAGTTTAGAAGGTATCACTGAAGCTTTCTTT. The V and J genes are TRBV28 and TRBJ1-1; D is unclear. V lost 2 bases, J lost 4 bases, and 8 bases lay in between. Germline values: CDR1 MDHEN, CDR2 SYDVKM. CDR3 length: 13 residues.

The chain combines TRBV7-8 with TRBJ2-2; D possibly corresponds to TRBD1 (6 bases). The ends were cut back, 5 bases at V and 5 bases at J, with 12 bases in the middle. Germline V gene data show CDR1 as SGHVS and CDR2 as FQNEAQ. The CDR3 sequence is 14 residues long. The CDR3 region is CASSTGHLTGELFF. The CDR3 region has the DNA TGTGCCAGCAGCACGGGACACTTAACCGGGGAGCTGTTTTTT.

The gene calls are TRBV7-2 and TRBJ1-5; no firm D call. V dropped 6 bases and J dropped 4 bases, with 13 bases sitting between them. Germline V lookup: CDR1 SGHTA, CDR2 FQGNSA. The CDR3 runs 14 residues. CDR3 in DNA: TGTGCCAGCAGTTCCGGGAGGTTTAATCAGCCCCAGCATTTT. Protein sequence: CASSSGRFNQPQHF.

The chain joins TRBV7-2 to TRBJ2-3; 11 bases map to TRBD1. The V segment lost 3 bases and the J segment 7 bases; nucleotides outside the gene matches: 12. The CDR3 sequence is 17 residues long. Germline values: CDR1 SGHTA, CDR2 FQGNSA. CDR3 loop: CASSFAAGQGAQNTQYF. CDR3 in DNA: TGTGCCAGCAGCTTCGCAGCCGGACAGGGGGCGCAAAATACGCAGTATTTT.

This CDR3 is CASSEAGTENNEQFF. The CDR3, as DNA: TGTGCCAGCAGTGAAGCAGGGACGGAAAACAATGAGCAGTTCTTC. The chain links TRBV2 to TRBJ2-1; the D gene could be TRBD1 or TRBD2 (5 bases each). V lost 0 bases to trimming and J lost 5 bases, with 11 bases between them. Germline CDR1 SNHLY, CDR2 FYNNEI. This CDR3 has 15 residues. Based on the CDR3 plus reference TRBV2 and TRBJ2-1, the full variable domain is EPEVTQTPSHQVTQMGQEVILRCVPISNHLYFYWYRQILGQKVEFLVSFYNNEISEKSEIFDDQFSVERPDGSNFTLKIRSTKLEDSAMYFCASSEAGTENNEQFFGPGTRLTVL.

The chain uses TRBV2 and TRBJ1-6; no definite D call. Trimming took off 1 base at V and 8 bases at J, with 12 bases between the two ends. CDR1 SNHLY and CDR2 FYNNEI come from the germline V gene. The CDR3 totals 15 residues. This chain's CDR3 is CASSEGLTSYSPLHF. The CDR3 nucleotides read TGTGCCAGCAGTGAAGGCCTAACCTCCTATTCACCCCTCCACTTT.

The chain employs TRBV6-1 and TRBJ2-7; 11 nucleotides match TRBD1. Trimming took 0 bases from V and 4 from J; bases not matched to a gene: 5. CDR3 size: 16 residues. Germline lookup yields CDR1 MNHNS and CDR2 SASEGT. The CDR3 protein is CASSEAGTGGRYEQYF. Written as DNA, the CDR3 is TGTGCCAGCAGTGAAGCCGGGACAGGGGGAAGGTACGAGCAGTACTTC.

The V and J genes are TRBV5-1 and TRBJ1-4; D call uncertain. The V end lost 4 bases, the J end lost 6 bases, and 13 bases lay between the germline ends. CDR3 length: 14 amino acids. Germline CDR1 is SGHRS and CDR2 is YFSETQ. Here the CDR3 DNA reads TGCGCCAGCAGCCGGGATGGCGGAGATGAAAAACTGTTTTTT. It codes for CASSRDGGDEKLFF. The complete variable domain, with remaining parts taken from reference TRBV5-1 and TRBJ1-4, reads KAGVTQTPRYLIKTRGQQVTLSCSPISGHRSVSWYQQTPGQGLQFLFEYFSETQRNKGNFPGRFSGRQFSNSRSEMNVSTLELGDSALYLCASSRDGGDEKLFFGSGTQLSVL.

The chain joins TRBV30 to TRBJ2-5; 10 bases are shared with TRBD2. The length of the CDR3 is 15 residues. V shed 3 bases and J 7 bases; nucleotides not matched to a gene: 11. Germline V gene data show CDR1 as GTSNPN and CDR2 as SVGIG (reference sequence). The CDR3 coding sequence is TGTGCCTGGAGGCCAAGCGGGAGGGCCCTCGGGACCCAGTACTTC. This gives the protein CAWRPSGRALGTQYF. The full variable domain, completed using reference TRBV30 and TRBJ2-5, is SQTIHQWPATLVQPVGSPLSLECTVEGTSNPNLYWYRQAAGRGLQLLFYSVGIGQISSEVPQNLSASRPQDRQFILSSKKLLLSDSGFYLCAWRPSGRALGTQYFGPGTRLLVL.

This rearrangement joins TRBV7-2 to TRBJ2-1, with TRBD2 matching 9 bases. The CDR3 spans 15 residues. J was trimmed by 8 bases and V by 4 bases; bases with no gene match: 9. Looked up from germline, CDR1 is SGHTA and CDR2 is FQGNSA. The CDR3 protein is CASSSPGLAFDEQFF. In DNA form, the CDR3 reads TGTGCCAGCAGCTCTCCGGGACTAGCATTCGATGAGCAGTTCTTC.

This clone was detected only once. V gene TRBV4-1 combines with J gene TRBJ1-5, with D possibly TRBD1 on 6 matching bases. The V end was cut by 6 bases, the J end by 4 bases, with 16 bases between. Germline-derived CDR1 and CDR2 are MGHRA and YSYEKL. This CDR3 contains 15 residues. The CDR3, as DNA: TGCGCCAGCAGGCTAAACCGGGACATTAATCAGCCCCAGCATTTT. This encodes CASRLNRDINQPQHF.

A note on this clone: Other DNA variants within this sample encode the same CDR3. The rearrangement links TRBV7-9 to TRBJ1-5; no clear D. The CDR3 contains 14 residues. Deletions cut 1 base from V and 0 bases from J, with 4 bases between. CDR1 and CDR2 (germline): SEHNR, FQNEAQ (reference sequence). CDR3 sequence reads: CASSLGYSNQPQHF. The CDR3, as DNA: TGTGCCAGCAGCTTAGGGTATAGCAATCAGCCCCAGCATTTT. Filled out from reference TRBV7-9 and TRBJ1-5, the complete variable domain reads DTGVSQNPRHKITKRGQNVTFRCDPISEHNRLYWYRQTLGQGPEFLTYFQNEAQLEKSRLLSDRFSAERPKGSFSTLEIQRTEQGDSAMYLCASSLGYSNQPQHFGDGTRLSIL.

This clone was observed a single time. This chain links TRBV27 with TRBJ2-2; maybe TRBD1 (6 bases). The CDR3 has 15 residues. Per germline, CDR1 MNHEY and CDR2 SMNVEV (reference sequence). V shed 8 bases and J shed 2 bases, with 15 bases lying between them. The CDR3 protein is CASSARGSNTGELFF. The DNA for the CDR3 is TGTGCCAGCTCCGCCAGGGGCTCAAACACCGGGGAGCTGTTTTTT.

The chain couples TRBV6-5 to TRBJ2-7, with D maybe TRBD2 (6 bases). CDR1 MNHEY and CDR2 SVGAGI come from the germline V gene. The length of the CDR3 is 14 residues. Trimming shortened V by 7 bases and J by 5 bases, and 18 bases separated the two germline ends. This CDR3 reads CASKLVTSAHEQYF. CDR3 nucleotides: TGTGCCAGCAAACTGGTGACTAGTGCCCACGAGCAGTACTTC.

The V gene is TRBV29-1, the J gene TRBJ1-1; possible D gene TRBD1, 6 bases. Deletions cut 3 bases from V and 0 bases from J, with 8 bases between. This CDR3 is built from 13 residues. Germline lookup yields CDR1 SQVTM and CDR2 ANQGSEA. DNA of the CDR3: TGCAGCGTTGATCAGGGGCTGAACACTGAAGCTTTCTTT. Amino acid sequence: CSVDQGLNTEAFF.

The chain employs TRBV4-2 and TRBJ2-5; a weak D match, TRBD2 (5 bases). V was shortened by 0 bases and J by 1 base, with 15 bases between the two germline ends. The CDR3 is made up of 17 amino acids. Germline CDR1 is LGHNA and CDR2 is YNFKEQ. In nucleotides, the CDR3 is TGTGCCAGCAGCCAAGAAACCACGAGGGCCGTCCAAGAGACCCAGTACTTC. Residues: CASSQETTRAVQETQYF.

This chain connects TRBV15 to TRBJ2-5; 7 bases are a match to TRBD1. CDR3 size: 15 residues. With 2 bases clipped from V and 2 bases from J, the junction kept 5 bases outside the gene matches. Germline V CDR1 and CDR2: LNHNV, YYDKDF (reference sequence). CDR3 sequence: CATSRPKTGQETQYF. The CDR3 DNA is TGTGCCACCAGCAGACCTAAGACAGGGCAAGAGACCCAGTACTTC.

The chain has TRBV18 and TRBJ2-4; D is perhaps TRBD2 (5 bases). Germline-derived CDR1 and CDR2 are KGHSH and LQKENI. There are 14 residues in the CDR3. Trimming removed 4 bases at V and 0 bases at J, with 7 bases between. The CDR3 sequence: CASSLGVAKNIQYF. The CDR3, as DNA: TGTGCCAGCTCACTCGGGGTAGCCAAAAACATTCAGTACTTC.

The chain couples TRBV19 to TRBJ2-1; 8 nucleotides line up with TRBD2. CDR1 is LNHDA, CDR2 SQIVND, per germline (reference sequence). V shed 7 bases, J shed 0 bases, and the junction held 5 bases outside the gene matches. The CDR3 has 15 residues. CDR3 in amino acids: CASTREGSSYNEQFF. For the CDR3, the DNA is TGTGCCAGTACCCGGGAGGGGAGCTCCTACAATGAGCAGTTCTTC.

This chain joins TRBV30 and TRBJ1-2, with 8 bases aligning to TRBD1. V gave up 2 bases and J gave up 4 bases; unmatched junction bases: 6. The CDR3 is made up of 14 amino acids. Germline V gene sequence: CDR1 GTSNPN, CDR2 SVGIG (reference sequence). The DNA for the CDR3 is TGTGCCTGGAGTTCCACAGGGGGGACCTATGGCTACACCTTC. Amino acid sequence: CAWSSTGGTYGYTF.

This clone has only one observation. Other DNA variants within this sample encode the same CDR3. The DNA for the CDR3 is TGTGCCATCAGTGACTTGTACGAGCAGTACTTC. Encoded protein: CAISDLYEQYF. The chain couples TRBV10-3 to TRBJ2-7; D gene unclear. Germline CDR1 reads ENHRY; CDR2 reads SYGVKD. With 3 bases removed from V and 4 bases from J, the gap between germline ends came to 4 bases. The CDR3 is 11 residues long.

The CDR3, as DNA: TGCGCCAGCAGTGTTACTACAGGGATCACTGAAGCTTTCTTT. Residues: CASSVTTGITEAFF. The chain has TRBV10-1 and TRBJ1-1, with D tentatively TRBD1 (6 bases). The CDR3 runs 14 residues. Trimming removed 4 bases from V and 4 bases from J, with 13 bases in between. Per germline, CDR1 WNHNN and CDR2 SYGVQD (reference sequence).

The chain joins TRBV6-5 to TRBJ2-5; 9 bases fit TRBD2. V shed 8 bases, J shed 5 bases, and the junction held 12 bases outside the gene matches. The germline V gene has CDR1 MNHEY and CDR2 SVGAGI. The CDR3 length is 15 residues. CDR3 sequence: CASHLGGGAHETQYF. The DNA for the CDR3 is TGTGCCAGCCACCTGGGCGGGGGGGCCCATGAGACCCAGTACTTC.

The rearrangement uses TRBV5-1 and TRBJ2-2; TRBD2 matches at 8 bases. This CDR3 is 15 amino acids long. Germline CDR1 SGHRS, CDR2 YFSETQ. Trimming cost V 2 bases and J 1 base; bases outside gene matches: 1. The CDR3 nucleotides read TGCGCCAGCAGCTTCACTAGCGGGAACACCGGGGAGCTGTTTTTT. Its protein is CASSFTSGNTGELFF.

This sequence joins TRBV2 and TRBJ2-5; TRBD2 aligns across 10 bases. Germline CDR1 and CDR2: SNHLY and FYNNEI. V lost 11 bases, J lost 4 bases, and 10 bases stayed unmatched. The length of the CDR3 is 14 residues. This CDR3 is CAGRSGGAGETQYF. CDR3 in DNA: TGTGCCGGTCGGAGCGGGGGGGCAGGAGAGACCCAGTACTTC. Drawing the rest from reference TRBV2 and TRBJ2-5, the complete variable domain is EPEVTQTPSHQVTQMGQEVILRCVPISNHLYFYWYRQILGQKVEFLVSFYNNEISEKSEIFDDQFSVERPDGSNFTLKIRSTKLEDSAMYFCAGRSGGAGETQYFGPGTRLLVL.